The 20 T cell receptor beta chains below come from one sample, sequenced in a study of blood T cells in healthy people across ages. With a J-beta primer mix and a sample-barcoded 5' primer, a second PCR ran about 7 to 11 cycles. TCRdb re-analysed the 5' RACE reads in MiXCR, keeping a single row per CDR3 protein. The sample shows about 1.7 million distinct CDR3 sequences, about 28% of them seen only once. The sample was blood. Every receptor here comes from a woman between 25 and 40 years old in good health.

V and J are TRBV20-1 and TRBJ2-5, with D unresolved. Germline assignment: CDR1 DFQATT and CDR2 SNEGSKA (reference sequence). CDR3 length: 14 amino acids. Trimming took 3 bases from V and 5 from J, leaving 16 bases between them. CDR3 residues: CSARDRARVETQYF. DNA for the CDR3: TGCAGTGCTAGGGACCGGGCCCGGGTTGAGACCCAGTACTTC.

V gene TRBV7-6 combines with J gene TRBJ2-7; TRBD1 matches 11 bases. V lost 5 bases and J lost 7; bases outside the gene matches: 4. Germline loops: CDR1 SGHVS, CDR2 FNYEAQ. The CDR3 is made up of 13 amino acids. CDR3 residues: CASSRDRGVEQYF. In nucleotides, the CDR3 is TGTGCCAGCAGCAGGGACAGGGGGGTTGAGCAGTACTTC.

This clonotype was detected only a few times. This chain connects TRBV7-2 to TRBJ1-2, with 8 bases that match TRBD1. Germline loops: CDR1 SGHTA, CDR2 FQGNSA. Trimming cost V 4 bases and J 4 bases; bases outside gene matches: 5. The CDR3 sequence is 14 residues long. The CDR3 region has the DNA TGTGCCAGCAGCTATTCAGGGGGCCCCTATGGCTACACCTTC. It yields the protein CASSYSGGPYGYTF.

The chain couples TRBV28 to TRBJ1-6; 8 nucleotides agree with TRBD1. Per germline, CDR1 MDHEN and CDR2 SYDVKM. V gave up 6 bases and J gave up 2 bases; unmatched junction bases: 6. The CDR3 length is 16 residues. CDR3: CASRGYRGTYNSPLHF. The CDR3 bases are TGTGCCAGCAGAGGGTACAGGGGGACCTATAATTCACCCCTCCACTTT.

The chain couples TRBV5-1 to TRBJ1-1; 11 bases are shared with TRBD1. With V trimmed by 0 bases and J by 5 bases, 6 bases remained unmatched. CDR1 is SGHRS, CDR2 YFSETQ, per germline. This CDR3 is 16 amino acids long. CDR3 sequence reads: CASSLGTGGRGTEAFF. CDR3 DNA: TGCGCCAGCAGCTTGGGGACAGGGGGCCGAGGGACTGAAGCTTTCTTT.

This clonotype was seen a handful of times. The chain links TRBV9 to TRBJ1-2; D gene unclear. V dropped 3 bases and J dropped 3 bases, with 6 bases sitting between them. The CDR3 extends over 12 amino acids. The germline V gene encodes CDR1 SGDLS and CDR2 YYNGEE. CDR3 amino acids: CASSAHDYGYTF. CDR3 bases: TGTGCCAGCAGCGCTCATGACTATGGCTACACCTTC.

This clonotype came up a few times. V is TRBV12-3 or TRBV12-4 and J is TRBJ1-2; perhaps TRBD1 as D (6 bases). The CDR3 length is 16 residues. Trimming removed 0 bases from V and 0 bases from J, with 11 bases in between. In DNA form, the CDR3 reads TGTGCCAGCAGTTTAGCAGGGGGGGGGACTAACTATGGCTACACCTTC. Its protein product is CASSLAGGGTNYGYTF.

Of note for this clonotype: This may stem from a read error, because a much larger clone lies one nucleotide away. The chain has TRBV29-1 and TRBJ2-7; D is perhaps TRBD1 (6 bases). Germline CDR1 and CDR2: SQVTM and ANQGSEA. The CDR3 contains 12 residues. CDR3 loop: CSVEGQTYEQDF. The CDR3 nucleotides are TGCAGCGTTGAGGGACAAACCTACGAGCAGGACTTC.

This clonotype has a handful of counts. The rearrangement joins TRBV20-1 to TRBJ2-1, with 10 bases aligning to TRBD2. The CDR3 covers 15 residues. J lost 3 bases, V lost 6 bases, and 8 bases had no gene match. CDR1 and CDR2 (germline): DFQATT, SNEGSKA (reference sequence). The CDR3 bases are TGCAGTGCCTGCGGACTAGCGGATCTCTACAATGAGCAGTTCTTC. It yields the protein CSACGLADLYNEQFF.

The J gene is TRBJ2-3, the V gene TRBV3-1; TRBD2 agrees at 9 bases. V lost 1 base and J lost 5; bases outside the gene matches: 7. CDR1 is LGHDT, CDR2 YNNKEL, per germline (reference sequence). The CDR3 length is 16 residues. CDR3 sequence (DNA): TGTGCCAGCAGCCAAGGGGGCGGGGGGGCCGGAGATACGCAGTATTTT. It is translated as CASSQGGGGAGDTQYF.

This chain connects TRBV6-1 to TRBJ2-5; 9 bases fit TRBD1. The V gene end was trimmed by 7 bases and the J gene end by 1 base; junction bases not matched to a gene: 7. The CDR3 has 15 amino acids. Germline V gives CDR1 MNHNS, CDR2 SASEGT. The CDR3 protein is CASILLGQGQETQYF. As DNA, the CDR3 is TGTGCCAGCATCCTCCTGGGACAGGGCCAAGAGACCCAGTACTTC.

To note about this clonotype: A much larger clone lies one base from this, so it may be a read error. The V call is TRBV3-1, the J call TRBJ1-5; no clear D. CDR1 LGHDT and CDR2 YNNKEL come from the germline V gene (reference sequence). This CDR3 spans 14 amino acids. This chain's CDR3 is CASSYGNSSQPQHF. The CDR3 DNA reads TGTGCCAGCAGTTACGGGAATAGCAGTCAGCCCCAGCATTTT.

The chain joins TRBV7-2 to TRBJ2-7, with D uncertain. V lost 1 base and J lost 3, with 13 bases in between. This CDR3 has 15 amino acids. Germline V gene lookup returns CDR1 SGHTA and CDR2 FQGNSA. The CDR3 loop is CASSLGSSYLYEQYF. CDR3 sequence (DNA): TGTGCCAGCAGCTTAGGTTCAAGCTATCTCTACGAGCAGTACTTC.

The chain employs TRBV12-3 or TRBV12-4 and TRBJ1-6; the match to TRBD1 covers 7 bases. There are 14 residues in the CDR3. After removal of 4 bases from V and 10 bases from J, the junction contained 7 bases not matched to a gene. CDR3 DNA: TGTGCCAGCAGTTCCGACAGGGACAAGTCACCCCTCCACTTT. Translation gives CASSSDRDKSPLHF.

The V call is TRBV20-1, the J call TRBJ2-1; 8 bases map to TRBD2. The CDR3 is 16 residues long. V was pared by 1 base and J by 4 bases, with 9 bases of the junction left unmatched. Germline lookup yields CDR1 DFQATT and CDR2 SNEGSKA (reference sequence). CDR3 loop: CSARVRTSHNYNEQFF. CDR3 bases: TGCAGTGCTAGAGTTCGGACTAGCCATAATTACAATGAGCAGTTCTTC.

The CDR3 DNA is TGTGCCAGCAGTTTTAATCCGCTGGGCTACACCTTC. Amino acids: CASSFNPLGYTF. V and J are TRBV12-3 or TRBV12-4 and TRBJ1-2; D gene ambiguous. The germline V and J ends were trimmed by 3 bases and 8 bases, with 10 bases remaining between them. The CDR3 contains 12 residues.

This clonotype was picked up one time. The V and J genes are TRBV5-1 and TRBJ2-5; the match to TRBD2 covers 8 bases. CDR3 size: 16 residues. The germline gives CDR1 SGHRS, CDR2 YFSETQ. The V gene end was trimmed by 2 bases and the J gene end by 0 bases; junction bases not matched to a gene: 6. The CDR3 DNA follows: TGCGCCAGCAGCTTATCCGAGCGGGGGCACCAAGAGACCCAGTACTTC. As protein: CASSLSERGHQETQYF.

This sequence joins TRBV5-1 and TRBJ1-2, with unresolved D. Per germline, CDR1 SGHRS and CDR2 YFSETQ. The CDR3 has 15 amino acids. The V end lost 0 bases, the J end lost 7 bases, and 16 bases lay between the germline ends. CDR3 nucleotides: TGCGCCAGCAGCTTGGCCTTCCATGGGTCTCGTGGCTACACCTTC. Translation: CASSLAFHGSRGYTF.

This clonotype was seen a handful of times. V usage is TRBV5-1 and J usage is TRBJ2-5, with D possibly TRBD1 on 5 matching bases. The CDR3 sequence is 13 residues long. V lost 7 bases and J lost 2, with 12 bases in between. From germline, CDR1 is SGHRS and CDR2 YFSETQ. The CDR3 DNA is TGCGCCAGCGGCAAAGGACAACAAGAGACCCAGTACTTC. Translating gives CASGKGQQETQYF.

The genes are TRBV3-1 and TRBJ2-1, with a possible D match to TRBD2 (5 bases). Germline V gene lookup returns CDR1 LGHDT and CDR2 YNNKEL (reference sequence). V was clipped by 1 base and J by 10 bases, with 11 bases between them. The CDR3 is 13 amino acids. Here the CDR3 reads CASSQGRGREQFF. CDR3 in DNA: TGTGCCAGCAGCCAAGGTCGGGGTAGGGAGCAGTTCTTC.